Each of the 9 T cell receptor beta chains below was sequenced from the same sample in a study of T-cell reconstitution after alpha-beta-depleted transplantation in children. This sample's TCRbeta library carried unique molecular identifier barcodes. Via MiXCR, TCRdb re-called the PCR reads, giving one row per CDR3 protein. The sample lists roughly 300,000 distinct CDR3 sequences, about a tenth occurring once. The source material was PBMCs from the stem cell graft donor, sampled from the stem cell graft. These receptors were obtained from a human donor who donated a stem cell graft to a child with acute lymphoblastic leukemia.

This clonotype was observed a handful of times. This chain joins TRBV20-1 and TRBJ1-5; the D gene is possibly TRBD1 (5 bases). There are 17 residues in the CDR3. CDR1 is DFQATT, CDR2 SNEGSKA, per germline (reference sequence). With 0 bases removed from V and 2 bases from J, the gap between germline ends came to 17 bases. The CDR3 sequence: CSARDAMQGRRNQPQHF. The CDR3 bases are TGCAGTGCTAGAGATGCCATGCAGGGTAGACGCAATCAGCCCCAGCATTTT.

The chain joins TRBV3-1 to TRBJ2-1; 7 nucleotides agree with TRBD2. In germline, CDR1 is LGHDT, CDR2 YNNKEL (reference sequence). This CDR3 spans 19 amino acids. With 10 bases clipped from V and 0 bases from J, the junction kept 21 bases outside the gene matches. The CDR3 bases are TGTGCCACCTGCCAAGATTTAGGGCGCGGGAGCAGCTCCTACAATGAGCAGTTCTTC. Amino acids: CATCQDLGRGSSSYNEQFF.

This chain connects TRBV7-9 to TRBJ2-6, with D possibly called TRBD1 or TRBD2 (6 bases each). The CDR3 runs to 15 residues. V dropped 4 bases and J dropped 3 bases, with 10 bases sitting between them. The germline CDR1 and CDR2 sequences are SEHNR and FQNEAQ (reference sequence). This CDR3 reads CASSWRGYGANVLTF. The CDR3 DNA follows: TGTGCCAGCAGCTGGAGGGGGTATGGGGCCAACGTCCTGACTTTC.

This clonotype was recorded many times. The chain joins TRBV27 to TRBJ2-1; 8 bases match TRBD1. There are 13 residues in the CDR3. V trimming: 6 bases; J trimming: 7 bases; junction bases outside the gene matches: 5. Germline V gene lookup returns CDR1 MNHEY and CDR2 SMNVEV (reference sequence). The CDR3 region is CASRTGGLNEQFF. DNA of the CDR3: TGTGCCAGCAGAACAGGGGGTTTGAATGAGCAGTTCTTC.

This clonotype was detected many times. The chain recombines TRBV27 with TRBJ2-7, with 12 bases aligning to TRBD2. V dropped 5 bases and J dropped 5; count of bases not matched to a gene: 10. CDR1 is MNHEY, CDR2 SMNVEV, per germline (reference sequence). The CDR3 is made up of 16 amino acids. CDR3 in DNA: TGTGCCAGCAGTCCAACCCGGACTAGCGGGACCCACGAGCAGTACTTC. It encodes CASSPTRTSGTHEQYF.

V gene TRBV12-3 or TRBV12-4 combines with J gene TRBJ2-1; no clear D gene. V lost 4 bases, J lost 9 bases, and 25 bases lay in between. The CDR3 consists of 17 residues. The CDR3 sequence is CASSSLVGPSGTREQFF. CDR3 DNA: TGTGCCAGCAGTTCCCTCGTAGGCCCATCGGGCACCCGTGAGCAGTTCTTC.

This chain connects TRBV4-1 to TRBJ2-3; possible D gene TRBD1, 6 bases. From germline, CDR1 is MGHRA and CDR2 YSYEKL. Trimming shortened V by 5 bases and J by 4 bases, and 13 bases separated the two germline ends. This CDR3 has 14 residues. As DNA, the CDR3 is TGCGCCAGCAGCATCCTAGGGGGTCCAGATACGCAGTATTTT. Translation: CASSILGGPDTQYF.

The chain combines TRBV6-1 with TRBJ1-1; D not certain. There are 13 residues in the CDR3. In germline, CDR1 is MNHNS, CDR2 SASEGT. Trimming took off 4 bases at V and 5 bases at J, with 11 bases between the two ends. Here the CDR3 reads CASSGSLHTEAFF. In DNA, the CDR3 is TGTGCCAGCAGTGGCAGTTTGCATACTGAAGCTTTCTTT.

The chain recombines TRBV7-3 with TRBJ2-1; the D gene is possibly TRBD2 (5 bases). Deletions cut 5 bases from V and 10 bases from J, with 12 bases between. The CDR3 loop spans 12 amino acids. CDR1 is SGHTA and CDR2 is FQGTGA in the germline V gene. The CDR3 region has the DNA TGTGCCAGCAGCGGACCCGGGAACGAGCAGTTCTTC. This codes for CASSGPGNEQFF.